This TCR beta chain was captured by sequencing in a study of molecular identifiers for immune sequencing clone quantification (dated by TCRdb to the late 2010s). The study in broad terms: For a replicate experiment, RNA from around 20,000 or 100,000 naive CD8 T cells was divided into five aliquots, of which four were sequenced. This methods study used CD8 T cells to benchmark TCR RNA copy counting and molecular-identifier clustering-based TCR repertoire sequencing (MIDCIRS). Summary of the overall study and its limitations: Clones above 20 RNA copies held over 98% of molecules in CMV-specific effector cells but under 1% in naive cells. When barcode sub-clustering was omitted, TCR diversity was inflated by chimeric consensus sequences, with chimeras reaching as high as 47%. Modeling indicated around 3.2 TCR RNA copies recovered per cell, compared with roughly 10 by digital PCR, which implies a capture efficiency of around 29%. Even against a background of 750,000 to 1,000,000 naive CD8 T cells, spiked-in Jurkat TCR RNA amounting to a single cell's worth was reported to be detectable. The sizes of highly expanded clones could end up underestimated when identical TCR molecules share a barcode.

The receptor library was made with PCR. TCRdb names Illumina MiSeq as the instrument used. The Qiagen AllPrep DNA/RNA kit was used to purify total RNA. Before analysis, reads from multiple sequencing runs of one library were combined. The source study handled its data this way. Reads were retained only if their TCR constant sequence matched exactly, and those retained reads were trimmed to 150 nt and grouped according to their 12-nt molecular barcodes. Reads within each barcode group were sub-clustered using a 15% Levenshtein threshold, and quality-weighted consensus sequences were constructed for each RNA molecule. Non-functional sequences were removed, as were lower-count sequences one edit away from another. Barcode sub-clusters with fewer than 20% of the maximum read count were removed, based on fitting two negative binomial distributions. TCRdb handled the public reads itself, with Q25 trimming in fastp and clone calling in MiXCR, and kept productive beta chains. One record per CDR3 amino acid sequence lists the most common genes and DNA. These V and J calls originate from TCRdb's pipeline instead of the authors' own analysis. Recorded for this sample are 30,000 to 45,000 distinct CDR3 sequences; around a sixth of them occurred a single time. The ten largest clones take up roughly 6.6% of the sample.

This clonotype was picked up many times. Its specific antigen is unknown. Base qualities are missing; no much larger clone stands one base away. Its CDR3 holds 13 amino acids, cysteine through phenylalanine. The DNA shown is the 39-base CDR3, in frame from base 1. The germline V gene (reference sequence) specifies SEHNR as CDR1 and FQNEAQ as CDR2. V sheds 4 bases and J sheds 5 bases, leaving 10 bases between their ends. Naive CD8 T cells were FACS-sorted as CD8+CD4-CCR7+CD45RA+ on a BD FACSAria II into RLT Plus buffer. To compare sensitivity, a portion of the naive CD8 T cell RNA was divided evenly between MIDCIRS and a Smart-seq2-style 5'RACE protocol. Enrichment of CD8 T cells was performed with RosetteSep CD8+ T Cell Enrichment Cocktail and Ficoll-Paque, after which ACK red cell lysis was carried out.

This clonotype was obtained from a human donor in good health. Some libraries in this study had Jurkat cell RNA spiked in. This chain is built from TRBV7-9 and TRBJ2-3, with no confident D gene call. Specimen: naive CD8+ T cells from blood, with Jurkat cell RNA spiked in. The cell subset or site label here, explained by the study, means: FACS-sorted CD8+CD4-CCR7+CD45RA+ naive T cells. The CDR3 reads CASSSTPEDTQYF. The DNA reads TGTGCCAGCAGCTCAACCCCAGAAGATACGCAGTATTTT.